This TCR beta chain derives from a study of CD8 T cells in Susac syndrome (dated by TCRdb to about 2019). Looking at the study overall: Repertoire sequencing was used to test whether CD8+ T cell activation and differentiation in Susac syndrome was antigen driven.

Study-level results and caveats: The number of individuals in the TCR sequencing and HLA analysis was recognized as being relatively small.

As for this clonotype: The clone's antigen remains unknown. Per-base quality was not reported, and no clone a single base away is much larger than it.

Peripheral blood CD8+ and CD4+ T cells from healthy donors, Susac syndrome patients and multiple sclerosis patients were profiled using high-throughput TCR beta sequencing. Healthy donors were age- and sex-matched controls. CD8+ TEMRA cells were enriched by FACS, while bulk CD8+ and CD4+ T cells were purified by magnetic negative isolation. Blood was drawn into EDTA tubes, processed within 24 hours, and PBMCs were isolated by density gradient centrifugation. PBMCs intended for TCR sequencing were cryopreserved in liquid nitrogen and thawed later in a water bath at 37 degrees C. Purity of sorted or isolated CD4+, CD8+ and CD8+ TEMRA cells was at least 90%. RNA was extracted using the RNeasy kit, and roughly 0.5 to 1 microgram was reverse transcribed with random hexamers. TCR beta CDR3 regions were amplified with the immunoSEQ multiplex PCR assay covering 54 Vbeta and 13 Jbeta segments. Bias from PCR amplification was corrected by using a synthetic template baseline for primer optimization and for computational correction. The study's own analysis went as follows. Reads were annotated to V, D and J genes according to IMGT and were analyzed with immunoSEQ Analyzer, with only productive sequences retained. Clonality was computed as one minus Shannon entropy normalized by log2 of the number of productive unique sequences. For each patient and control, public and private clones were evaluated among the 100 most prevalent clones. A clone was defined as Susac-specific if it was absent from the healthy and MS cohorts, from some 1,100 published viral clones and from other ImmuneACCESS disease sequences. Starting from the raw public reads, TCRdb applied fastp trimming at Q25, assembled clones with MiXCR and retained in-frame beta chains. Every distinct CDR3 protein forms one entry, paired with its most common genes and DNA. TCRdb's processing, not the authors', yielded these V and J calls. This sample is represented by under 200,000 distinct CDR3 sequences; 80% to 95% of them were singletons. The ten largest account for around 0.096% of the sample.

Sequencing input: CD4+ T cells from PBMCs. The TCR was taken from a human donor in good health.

The CDR3 region reads CASSPPLAGAYNEQFF. The nucleotide sequence is TGCGCCAGCAGCCCCCCATTAGCGGGGGCTTACAATGAGCAGTTCTTC. The chain is encoded by TRBV5-1 joined to TRBJ2-1, and 9 bases in between align with TRBD2. Taken from cysteine to phenylalanine, the CDR3 has 16 residues. CDR3 DNA is the only sequence kept; it has 48 bases, read in frame from the first base. For CDR1 and CDR2, the germline V gene lists SGHRS and YFSETQ. V is trimmed back by 4 bases and J by 4 bases, and the junction contains 9 bases that no gene match accounts for.